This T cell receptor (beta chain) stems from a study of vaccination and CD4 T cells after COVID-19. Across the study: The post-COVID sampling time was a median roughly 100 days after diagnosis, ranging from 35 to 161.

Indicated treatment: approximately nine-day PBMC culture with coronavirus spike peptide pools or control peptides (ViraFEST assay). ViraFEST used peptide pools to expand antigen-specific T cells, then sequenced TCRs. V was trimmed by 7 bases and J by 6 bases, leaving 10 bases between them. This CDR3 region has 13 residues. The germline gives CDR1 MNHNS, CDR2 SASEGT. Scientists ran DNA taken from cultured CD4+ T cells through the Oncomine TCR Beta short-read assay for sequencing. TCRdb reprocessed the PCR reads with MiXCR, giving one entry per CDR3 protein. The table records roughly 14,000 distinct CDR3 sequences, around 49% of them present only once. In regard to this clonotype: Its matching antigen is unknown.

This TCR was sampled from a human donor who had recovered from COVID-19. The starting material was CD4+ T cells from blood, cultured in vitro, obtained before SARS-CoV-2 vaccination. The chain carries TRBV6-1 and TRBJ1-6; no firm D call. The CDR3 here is CASNVAANSPLHF. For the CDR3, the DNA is TGTGCCAGCAATGTGGCAGCTAATTCACCCCTCCACTTT.